These 22 T cell receptor beta chains originate from one sample sequenced in a study of cytomegalovirus exposure and HLA in healthy donors. In the PCR, 60 Vbeta and 13 Jbeta primers were used. Repertoires were generated with immunoSEQ multiplex PCR, while TCRdb's copy carries only in-frame clones and drops some. The repertoire has about 160,000 clones, roughly 70% of them found once; the top ten carry over 2.5%. The sample taken for sequencing was PBMCs. Receptor source: a young woman in good health and CMV-seronegative.

The chain combines TRBV4-1 with TRBJ2-3; D gene uncertain. The CDR3 spans 16 residues. Germline CDR1 reads MGHRA; CDR2 reads YSYEKL. V lost 2 bases and J lost 1, with 13 bases in between. In DNA, the CDR3 is TGCGCCAGCAGCCAAACTCCAACCCCCCGCACAGATACGCAGTATTTT. It translates to CASSQTPTPRTDTQYF.

This chain connects TRBV7-9 to TRBJ1-5; D is perhaps TRBD1 (6 bases). Germline CDR1 and CDR2: SEHNR and FQNEAQ (reference sequence). The CDR3 contains 15 residues. V was clipped by 5 bases and J by 4 bases, with 15 bases between them. The CDR3 nucleotides read TGTGCCAGCAGCCAACAGGGTGGGGGTAATCAGCCCCAGCATTTT. Translating it yields CASSQQGGGNQPQHF.

The rearrangement joins TRBV30 to TRBJ2-5, with TRBD2 matching 10 bases. Losses at the gene ends were 3 bases for V and 7 bases for J; bases not matched to a gene: 8. Per germline, CDR1 GTSNPN and CDR2 SVGIG (reference sequence). CDR3 length: 14 residues. The CDR3, as DNA: TGTGCCTGGAGAAAAGCGGGAGGGCCACTGACCCAGTACTTC. It encodes CAWRKAGGPLTQYF.

V gene TRBV5-6 combines with J gene TRBJ2-5, with 11 bases that match TRBD2. This CDR3 is built from 16 residues. Looked up from germline, CDR1 is SGHDT and CDR2 is YYEEEE. Trimming at V came to 4 bases and at J to 3 bases, leaving 8 bases not matched to a gene. DNA for the CDR3: TGTGCCAGCAGCCACCTTAGCGGGGGGGCTGAAGAGACCCAGTACTTC. Translating it yields CASSHLSGGAEETQYF.

The rearrangement joins TRBV28 to TRBJ1-6, with D perhaps matching TRBD1 (5 bases). CDR3 length: 16 amino acids. CDR1 and CDR2 from the germline V gene are MDHEN and SYDVKM. Trimming left V 5 bases short and J 7 bases short, with 18 bases between. CDR3 sequence reads: CASSPWTSSENSPLHF. The CDR3 DNA reads as TGTGCCAGCAGTCCCTGGACAAGCTCGGAGAATTCACCCCTCCACTTT.

This clone was seen just once. The J gene is TRBJ2-7, the V gene TRBV29-1; 11 bases fit TRBD1. V shed 3 bases and J 3 bases; nucleotides not matched to a gene: 4. The germline V gene has CDR1 SQVTM and CDR2 ANQGSEA. The CDR3 totals 14 residues. CDR3 in DNA: TGCAGCGTTGATGGGACAGGGGGAAACTACGAGCAGTACTTC. Its protein is CSVDGTGGNYEQYF.

This chain connects TRBV2 to TRBJ2-4; 8 bases align to TRBD1. Looked up from germline, CDR1 is SNHLY and CDR2 is FYNNEI. Trimming at V came to 2 bases and at J to 2 bases, leaving 2 bases not matched to a gene. The CDR3 is made up of 15 amino acids. The CDR3 sequence: CASSERQGTKNIQYF. CDR3 nucleotides: TGTGCCAGCAGTGAAAGACAGGGGACCAAAAACATTCAGTACTTC. Variable domain in full (rest from reference TRBV2 and TRBJ2-4): EPEVTQTPSHQVTQMGQEVILRCVPISNHLYFYWYRQILGQKVEFLVSFYNNEISEKSEIFDDQFSVERPDGSNFTLKIRSTKLEDSAMYFCASSERQGTKNIQYFGAGTRLSVL.

A few counts support this clone. The gene calls are TRBV27 and TRBJ1-2, with D unclear. The CDR3 has 13 residues. The germline V and J ends were trimmed by 2 bases and 2 bases, with 6 bases remaining between them. Looked up from germline, CDR1 is MNHEY and CDR2 is SMNVEV (reference sequence). Here the CDR3 reads CASSLKQNYGYTF. DNA for the CDR3: TGTGCCAGCAGTTTAAAACAGAACTATGGCTACACCTTC.

In this sample, this clone turned up once. The chain joins TRBV5-6 to TRBJ1-1, with 7 bases aligning to TRBD1. Losses at the gene ends were 4 bases for V and 5 bases for J; bases not matched to a gene: 8. The CDR3 covers 14 residues. The germline V gene encodes CDR1 SGHDT and CDR2 YYEEEE. The CDR3 is CASSRRGRGTEAFF. The CDR3 region has the DNA TGTGCCAGCAGCCGCAGGGGCAGGGGGACTGAAGCTTTCTTT. The full variable domain, with the rest looked up from reference TRBV5-6 and TRBJ1-1, is DAGVTQSPTHLIKTRGQQVTLRCSPKSGHDTVSWYQQALGQGPQFIFQYYEEEERQRGNFPDRFSGHQFPNYSSELNVNALLLGDSALYLCASSRRGRGTEAFFGQGTRLTVV.

This chain connects TRBV6-1 to TRBJ2-1, with 7 nucleotides matching TRBD1. With 3 bases clipped from V and 0 bases from J, the junction kept 8 bases outside the gene matches. The CDR3 extends over 17 amino acids. CDR1 and CDR2 (germline): MNHNS, SASEGT. CDR3 in amino acids: CASSELSRGSSYNEQFF. The DNA of the CDR3 is TGTGCCAGCAGTGAGCTAAGCAGGGGGAGCTCCTACAATGAGCAGTTCTTC.

This rearrangement joins TRBV19 to TRBJ1-2, with unresolved D. Germline-derived CDR1 and CDR2 are LNHDA and SQIVND (reference sequence). With 2 bases removed from V and 4 bases from J, the gap between germline ends came to 11 bases. This CDR3 contains 14 residues. CDR3 loop: CASSISAATYGYTF. The CDR3 nucleotides read TGTGCCAGTAGTATAAGTGCGGCTACCTATGGCTACACCTTC. The complete variable domain, with remaining parts taken from reference TRBV19 and TRBJ1-2, reads DGGITQSPKYLFRKEGQNVTLSCEQNLNHDAMYWYRQDPGQGLRLIYYSQIVNDFQKGDIAEGYSVSREKKESFPLTVTSAQKNPTAFYLCASSISAATYGYTFGSGTRLTVV.

This clone occurred a few times. This rearrangement joins TRBV12-5 to TRBJ2-3; tentative D call: TRBD2 (5 bases). Germline V gives CDR1 LGHNT, CDR2 FRNRAP. The CDR3 loop spans 14 amino acids. Trimming removed 7 bases at V and 4 bases at J, with 15 bases between. The CDR3 loop is CASARGSVPDTQYF. CDR3 coding DNA: TGTGCTAGTGCTCGCGGTAGCGTCCCAGATACGCAGTATTTT.

The chain joins TRBV7-8 to TRBJ2-1, with D perhaps matching TRBD2 (5 bases). The CDR3 totals 13 residues. The germline V and J ends were trimmed by 4 bases and 10 bases, with 14 bases remaining between them. Per the germline V gene, CDR1 is SGHVS and CDR2 is FQNEAQ. This chain's CDR3 is CASSSSGSPEQFF. CDR3 in DNA: TGTGCCAGCAGCTCCTCGGGGTCCCCCGAGCAGTTCTTC.

The chain is built from TRBV18 and TRBJ1-2; 8 bases match TRBD1. The CDR3 loop spans 14 amino acids. CDR1 is KGHSH and CDR2 is LQKENI in the germline V gene. V shed 6 bases and J 3 bases; nucleotides not matched to a gene: 6. The CDR3 spells CASSSTGEHYGYTF. CDR3 in DNA: TGTGCCAGCTCGTCGACAGGGGAGCACTATGGCTACACCTTC.

The J gene is TRBJ2-3, the V gene TRBV28; maybe TRBD1 (6 bases). V was shortened by 5 bases and J by 8 bases, with 20 bases between the two germline ends. The CDR3 extends over 15 amino acids. Per the germline V gene, CDR1 is MDHEN and CDR2 is SYDVKM. CDR3 DNA sequence: TGTGCCAGCAGTCCACCAGGGGATCGGAGAGGTACGCAGTATTTT. Translation gives CASSPPGDRRGTQYF.

This clone has just a few counts. The gene calls are TRBV5-4 and TRBJ2-7, with TRBD1 matching over 7 bases. This CDR3 comprises 14 residues. V gave up 3 bases and J gave up 5 bases; unmatched junction bases: 8. Germline V gene sequence: CDR1 SGHNT, CDR2 YYREEE (reference sequence). The DNA of the CDR3 is TGTGCCAGCAGCTCCAGGACAGGAGCTGACGAGCAGTACTTC. Its translation is CASSSRTGADEQYF.

This clone came up a few times. CDR3 DNA sequence: TGTGCCAGCAGCTTAGTGCAGGGCGAGGAGCAGTACTTC. It codes for CASSLVQGEEQYF. This rearrangement joins TRBV7-9 to TRBJ2-7, with a tentative D call TRBD1 (5 bases). Germline CDR1 is SEHNR and CDR2 is FQNEAQ (reference sequence). The CDR3 loop spans 13 amino acids. The germline V and J ends were trimmed by 1 base and 7 bases, with 11 bases remaining between them.

The V and J genes are TRBV28 and TRBJ2-3, with 12 bases matching TRBD2. This CDR3 is 16 amino acids long. The J segment lost 4 bases and the V segment lost 4 bases, leaving 6 bases of the junction unmatched. Germline V gene lookup returns CDR1 MDHEN and CDR2 SYDVKM. The CDR3 nucleotides read TGTGCCAGCAGTTCCCTAGCGGGAGGGGGGTCAGATACGCAGTATTTT. Translation gives CASSSLAGGGSDTQYF.

For the CDR3, the DNA is TGTGCCAGCACCGAGGGGGAAAATTCACCCCTCCACTTT. Its translation: CASTEGENSPLHF. The chain recombines TRBV2 with TRBJ1-6; tentative D call: TRBD1 (6 bases). Germline lookup yields CDR1 SNHLY and CDR2 FYNNEI. The CDR3 sequence is 13 residues long. V was trimmed by 7 bases and J by 7 bases, leaving 11 bases between them.

The genes are TRBV9 and TRBJ2-3, with D perhaps TRBD1 (6 bases). Germline loops: CDR1 SGDLS, CDR2 YYNGEE. Between the trimmed V and J ends, which lost 4 bases and 3 bases, there was a span of 21 bases. The CDR3 covers 17 residues. CDR3 in DNA: TGTGCCAGCAGCAATTTCGCAGGGGTGGTGGTGACAGATACGCAGTATTTT. Protein sequence: CASSNFAGVVVTDTQYF.

The V and J genes are TRBV7-2 and TRBJ2-3; 10 nucleotides line up with TRBD1. CDR3 length: 15 amino acids. Germline V lookup: CDR1 SGHTA, CDR2 FQGNSA. Trimming at V came to 5 bases and at J to 3 bases, leaving 5 bases not matched to a gene. The CDR3 reads CASSGRTGGTDTQYF. The CDR3 bases are TGTGCCAGCAGCGGTCGGACAGGGGGGACAGATACGCAGTATTTT.

This chain links TRBV11-3 with TRBJ2-7; 8 nucleotides line up with TRBD2. CDR3 length: 15 amino acids. Germline CDR1 SGHNT, CDR2 YENEEA. Trimming at V came to 5 bases and at J to 5 bases, leaving 11 bases not matched to a gene. CDR3 region: CASSPNPGRGNEQYF. CDR3 DNA: TGTGCCAGCAGCCCCAACCCCGGGAGGGGAAACGAGCAGTACTTC.